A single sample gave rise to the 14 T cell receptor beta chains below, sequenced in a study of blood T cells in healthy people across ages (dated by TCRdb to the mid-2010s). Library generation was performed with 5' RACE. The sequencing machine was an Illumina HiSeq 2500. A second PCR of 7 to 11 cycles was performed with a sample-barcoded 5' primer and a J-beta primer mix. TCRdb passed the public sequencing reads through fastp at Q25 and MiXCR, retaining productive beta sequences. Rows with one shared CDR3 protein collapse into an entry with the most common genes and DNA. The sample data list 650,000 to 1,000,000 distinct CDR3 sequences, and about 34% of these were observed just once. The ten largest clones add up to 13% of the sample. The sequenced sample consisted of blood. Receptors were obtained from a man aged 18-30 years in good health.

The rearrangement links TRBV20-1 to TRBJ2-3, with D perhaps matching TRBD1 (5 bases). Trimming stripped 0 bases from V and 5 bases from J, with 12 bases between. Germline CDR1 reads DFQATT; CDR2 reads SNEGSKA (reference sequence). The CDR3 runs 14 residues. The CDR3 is CSAREGRGGDTQYF. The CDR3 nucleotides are TGCAGTGCTAGAGAAGGAAGGGGCGGAGATACGCAGTATTTT.

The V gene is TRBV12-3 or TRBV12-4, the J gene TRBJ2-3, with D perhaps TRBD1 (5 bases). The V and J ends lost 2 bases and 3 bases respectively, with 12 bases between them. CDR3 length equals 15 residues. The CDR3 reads CASSLLGVRTDTQYF. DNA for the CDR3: TGTGCCAGCAGTTTATTAGGGGTGAGAACAGATACGCAGTATTTT.

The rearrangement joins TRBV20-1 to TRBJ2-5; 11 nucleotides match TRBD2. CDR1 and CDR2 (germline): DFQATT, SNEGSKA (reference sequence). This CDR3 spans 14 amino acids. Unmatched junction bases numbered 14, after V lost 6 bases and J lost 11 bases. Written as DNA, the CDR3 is TGCAGTGCCCAAGAGCCTAGCGGGGGGTCTGAGCAGTACTTC. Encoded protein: CSAQEPSGGSEQYF.

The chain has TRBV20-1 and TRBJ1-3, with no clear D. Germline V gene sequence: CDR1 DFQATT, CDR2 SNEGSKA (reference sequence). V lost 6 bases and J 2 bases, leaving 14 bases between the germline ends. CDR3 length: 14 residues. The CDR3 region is CSARDREPGNTIYF. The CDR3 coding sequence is TGCAGTGCAAGGGATAGGGAGCCTGGAAACACCATATATTTT.

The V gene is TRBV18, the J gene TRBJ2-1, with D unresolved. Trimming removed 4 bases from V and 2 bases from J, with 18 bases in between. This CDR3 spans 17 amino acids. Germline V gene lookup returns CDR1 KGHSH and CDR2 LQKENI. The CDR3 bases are TGTGCCAGCTCACTAATTCGAGGAACGGACGCCTACAATGAGCAGTTCTTC. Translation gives CASSLIRGTDAYNEQFF. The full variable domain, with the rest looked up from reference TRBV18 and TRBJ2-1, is NAGVMQNPRHLVRRRGQEARLRCSPMKGHSHVYWYRQLPEEGLKFMVYLQKENIIDESGMPKERFSAEFPKEGPSILRIQQVVRGDSAAYFCASSLIRGTDAYNEQFFGPGTRLTVL.

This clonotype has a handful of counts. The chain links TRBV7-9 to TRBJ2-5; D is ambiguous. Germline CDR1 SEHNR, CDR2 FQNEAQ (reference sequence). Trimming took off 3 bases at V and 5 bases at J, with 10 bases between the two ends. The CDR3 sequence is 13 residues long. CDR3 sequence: CASSFRDVETQYF. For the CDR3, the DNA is TGTGCCAGCAGCTTTAGGGATGTGGAGACCCAGTACTTC.

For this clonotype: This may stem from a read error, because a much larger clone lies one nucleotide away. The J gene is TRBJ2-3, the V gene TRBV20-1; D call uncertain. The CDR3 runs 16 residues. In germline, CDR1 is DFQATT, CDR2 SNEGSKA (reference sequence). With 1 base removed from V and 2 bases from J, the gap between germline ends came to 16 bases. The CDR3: CSARVRHSSHTDTQYF. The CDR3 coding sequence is TGCAGTGCTAGAGTTCGGCATAGTTCCCACACAGATACGCAGTATTTT.

CDR3 sequence reads: CASERGEETQYF. The CDR3 DNA is TGTGCCAGCGAACGGGGGGAAGAGACCCAGTACTTC. The chain recombines TRBV7-2 with TRBJ2-7, with 7 bases fitting TRBD2. The end of the DNA aligns better with TRBJ2-5, so the J call may be wrong. Per the germline V gene, CDR1 is SGHTA and CDR2 is FQGNSA. There are 12 residues in the CDR3.

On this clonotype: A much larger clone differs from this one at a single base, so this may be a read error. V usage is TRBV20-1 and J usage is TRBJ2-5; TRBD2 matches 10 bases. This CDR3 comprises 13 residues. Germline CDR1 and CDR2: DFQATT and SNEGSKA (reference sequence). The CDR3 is CSIAGGSYNEQYF. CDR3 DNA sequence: TGCAGCATAGCGGGGGGCTCCTACAATGAGCAGTACTTC.

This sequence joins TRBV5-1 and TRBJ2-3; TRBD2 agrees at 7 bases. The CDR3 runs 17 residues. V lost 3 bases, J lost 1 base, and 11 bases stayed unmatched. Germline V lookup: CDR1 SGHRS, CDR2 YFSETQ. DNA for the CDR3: TGCGCCAGCAGCTCCGCTTCGGGAGGCGTTCGCACAGATACGCAGTATTTT. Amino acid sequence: CASSSASGGVRTDTQYF.

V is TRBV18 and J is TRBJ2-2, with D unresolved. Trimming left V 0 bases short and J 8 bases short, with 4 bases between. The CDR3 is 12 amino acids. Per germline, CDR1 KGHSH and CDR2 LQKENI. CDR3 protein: CASSPPEGELFF. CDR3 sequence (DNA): TGTGCCAGCTCACCACCGGAGGGGGAGCTGTTTTTT.

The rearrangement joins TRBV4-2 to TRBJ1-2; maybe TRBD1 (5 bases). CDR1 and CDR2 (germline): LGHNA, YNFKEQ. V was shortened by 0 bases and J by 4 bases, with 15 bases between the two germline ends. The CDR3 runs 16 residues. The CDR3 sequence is CASSQDLAGPFYGYTF. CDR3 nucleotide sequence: TGTGCCAGCAGCCAAGATTTGGCAGGGCCCTTCTATGGCTACACCTTC.

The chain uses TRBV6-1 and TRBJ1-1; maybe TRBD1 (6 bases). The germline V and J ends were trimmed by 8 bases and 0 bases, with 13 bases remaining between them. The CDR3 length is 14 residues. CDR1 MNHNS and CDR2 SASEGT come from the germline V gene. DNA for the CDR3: TGTGCCAGCCTCCGACAGGAGATGAACACTGAAGCTTTCTTT. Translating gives CASLRQEMNTEAFF.

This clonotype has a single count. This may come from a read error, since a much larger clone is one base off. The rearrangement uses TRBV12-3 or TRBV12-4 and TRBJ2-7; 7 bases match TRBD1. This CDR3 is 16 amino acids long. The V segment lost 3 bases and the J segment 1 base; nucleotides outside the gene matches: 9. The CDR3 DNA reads TGTGCCAGCAGTTTTAAAGGGGGCGTAGGGTCCTACGAGCAGTACTTC. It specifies CASSFKGGVGSYEQYF.